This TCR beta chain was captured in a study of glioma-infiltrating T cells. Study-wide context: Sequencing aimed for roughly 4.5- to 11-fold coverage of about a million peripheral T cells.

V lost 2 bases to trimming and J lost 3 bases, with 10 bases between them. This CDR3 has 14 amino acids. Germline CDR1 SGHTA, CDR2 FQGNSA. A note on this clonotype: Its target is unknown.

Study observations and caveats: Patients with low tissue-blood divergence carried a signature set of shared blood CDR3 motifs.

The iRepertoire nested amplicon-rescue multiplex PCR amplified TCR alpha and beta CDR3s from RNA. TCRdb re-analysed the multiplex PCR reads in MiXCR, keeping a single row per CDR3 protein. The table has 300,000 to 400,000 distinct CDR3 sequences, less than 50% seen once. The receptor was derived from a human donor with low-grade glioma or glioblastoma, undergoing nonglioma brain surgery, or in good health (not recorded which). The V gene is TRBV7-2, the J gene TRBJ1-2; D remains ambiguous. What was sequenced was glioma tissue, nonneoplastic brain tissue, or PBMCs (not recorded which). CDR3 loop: CASSLSGNHYGYTF. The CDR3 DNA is TGTGCCAGCAGCTTATCGGGAAATCACTATGGCTACACCTTC.